The present entry profiles one T cell receptor (beta chain) with its context. This sample was taken from a study of quantifying T cell responses using KT2 cells. Study at large: TCR alpha and beta constant-region primers primed reverse transcription of RNA.

This CDR3 is built from 15 residues. Trimming stripped 1 base from V and 12 bases from J, with 20 bases between. Germline values: CDR1 SGHRS, CDR2 YFSETQ. An oligo carrying a UMI was ligated to the cDNA 3' end. An equimolar mix of RC1.1 and RC1.2 primed the beta chain across TRBC1 and TRBC2. Via MiXCR, TCRdb re-called the UMI-ligation and nested PCR reads, giving one row per CDR3 protein. This sample has over 55,000 distinct CDR3 sequences; roughly 12% occur once, and the top ten carry roughly 9.9%. The source is a human donor. Sequencing was performed on PBMCs spiked with cells of the T cell clone KT2. This chain links TRBV5-1 with TRBJ2-1, with D uncertain. CDR3 DNA sequence: TGCGCCAGCAGCTTGAGCCCCAACCGGCAAGATCGGCAGTTCTTC. It specifies CASSLSPNRQDRQFF.